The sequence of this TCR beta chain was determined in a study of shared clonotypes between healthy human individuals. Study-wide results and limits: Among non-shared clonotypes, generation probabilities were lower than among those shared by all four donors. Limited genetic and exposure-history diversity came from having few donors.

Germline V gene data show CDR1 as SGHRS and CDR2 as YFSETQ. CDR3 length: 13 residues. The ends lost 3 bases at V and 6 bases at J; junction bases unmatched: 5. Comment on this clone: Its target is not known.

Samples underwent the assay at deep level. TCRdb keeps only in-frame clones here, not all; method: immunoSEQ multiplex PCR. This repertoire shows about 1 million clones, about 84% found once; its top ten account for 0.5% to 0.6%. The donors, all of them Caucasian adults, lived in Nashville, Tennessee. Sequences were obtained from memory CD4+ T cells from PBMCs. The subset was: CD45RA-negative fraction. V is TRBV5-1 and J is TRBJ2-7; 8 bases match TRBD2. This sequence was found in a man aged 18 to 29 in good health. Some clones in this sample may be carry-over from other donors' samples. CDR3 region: CASSSGLAPEQYF. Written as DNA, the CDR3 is TGCGCCAGCAGCTCCGGACTAGCCCCCGAGCAGTACTTC.